The 21 T cell receptor beta chains listed next were all sequenced from one sample in a study of somatic mutations in cytotoxic T cells in rheumatoid arthritis. This table comes from immunoSEQ multiplex PCR, and its TCRdb copy is limited to in-frame clones, with some not included. This table holds approximately 4,200 clones, about nine tenths found once. Sequencing was carried out using CD8+ T cells sorted from blood. The receptors come from a woman aged 65 to 85 with rheumatoid arthritis.

This sequence joins TRBV11-3 and TRBJ2-7, with 8 bases lining up with TRBD1. Germline lookup yields CDR1 SGHNT and CDR2 YENEEA. V shed 2 bases, J shed 4 bases, and the junction held 7 bases outside the gene matches. The length of the CDR3 is 15 residues. The CDR3 bases are TGTGCCAGCAGCTTAAACAGGGGGTGGTTGTACGAGCAGTACTTC. Amino acids: CASSLNRGWLYEQYF.

This chain links TRBV4-1 with TRBJ1-1, with TRBD1 as a possible D gene (6 bases). This CDR3 spans 13 amino acids. Germline values: CDR1 MGHRA, CDR2 YSYEKL. Between the trimmed V and J ends, which lost 4 bases and 5 bases, there was a span of 11 bases. CDR3 coding DNA: TGCGCCAGCAGCCTAGGACAGAAGACTGAAGCTTTCTTT. Encoded protein: CASSLGQKTEAFF.

This chain joins TRBV14 and TRBJ2-1; the D gene is possibly TRBD2 (5 bases). CDR1 and CDR2 (germline): SGHDN, FVKESK. This CDR3 contains 15 residues. V was trimmed by 2 bases and J by 1 base, leaving 9 bases between them. CDR3 region: CASSQTRASYNEQFF. The CDR3 DNA reads as TGTGCCAGCAGCCAAACTAGGGCGTCCTACAATGAGCAGTTCTTC.

V usage is TRBV6-4 and J usage is TRBJ2-3; TRBD2 matches at 12 bases. Germline trimming cut 0 bases from V and 8 bases from J; bases unmatched to any gene: 6. Germline V gene data show CDR1 as MRHNA and CDR2 as SNTAGT. The CDR3 runs to 16 residues. The CDR3: CASSDSGLAGSSTQYF. The DNA for the CDR3 is TGTGCCAGCAGTGACTCGGGACTAGCGGGTTCGTCTACGCAGTATTTT.

The V call is TRBV25-1, the J call TRBJ2-5; D is perhaps TRBD1 (6 bases). In germline, CDR1 is MGHDK, CDR2 SYGVNS. The CDR3 length is 15 residues. V dropped 3 bases and J dropped 5 bases, with 16 bases sitting between them. Here the CDR3 reads CASSDPRTARETQYF. The CDR3 DNA reads TGTGCCAGCAGTGATCCCAGGACAGCGAGGGAGACCCAGTACTTC. Full variable domain (missing parts from reference TRBV25-1 and TRBJ2-5): EADIYQTPRYLVIGTGKKITLECSQTMGHDKMYWYQQDPGMELHLIHYSYGVNSTEKGDLSSESTVSRIRTEHFPLTLESARPSHTSQYLCASSDPRTARETQYFGPGTRLLVL.

The chain joins TRBV13 to TRBJ2-2; D uncertain. The germline gives CDR1 PRHDT, CDR2 FYEKMQ (reference sequence). The CDR3 has 11 residues. Trimming removed 7 bases at V and 5 bases at J, with 5 bases between. This CDR3 is CASTGTGELFF. In DNA, the CDR3 is TGTGCCAGCACCGGGACCGGGGAGCTGTTTTTT.

The CDR3 region is CASSYQHGPNNYGYTF. As DNA, the CDR3 is TGTGCCAGCAGTTACCAGCATGGGCCCAACAACTATGGCTACACCTTC. This sequence joins TRBV6-6 and TRBJ1-2, with unresolved D. The CDR3 runs to 16 residues. The germline V gene has CDR1 MNHNY and CDR2 SVGAGI (reference sequence). The V end was cut by 2 bases, the J end by 2 bases, with 15 bases between.

This chain connects TRBV7-9 to TRBJ2-5; D unclear. Matching the DNA end better, TRBJ2-7 makes the J call doubtful. The CDR3 covers 13 residues. Germline loops: CDR1 SEHNR, CDR2 FQNEAQ (reference sequence). CDR3 sequence: CASSLVGRYEQYF. CDR3 DNA: TGTGCCAGCAGCTTAGTTGGCAGGTACGAGCAGTACTTC.

The V gene is TRBV7-3, the J gene TRBJ2-5, with 7 bases identical to TRBD2. Per germline, CDR1 SGHTA and CDR2 FQGTGA. The V segment lost 4 bases and the J segment 1 base; nucleotides outside the gene matches: 15. The CDR3 runs to 18 residues. CDR3 residues: CASSYPVSGGLLQETQYF. CDR3 DNA: TGTGCCAGCAGCTACCCGGTGTCGGGGGGTCTCCTCCAAGAGACCCAGTACTTC.

The chain is built from TRBV5-1 and TRBJ2-3, with 11 bases lining up with TRBD2. Per germline, CDR1 SGHRS and CDR2 YFSETQ. There are 17 residues in the CDR3. Trimming took 2 bases from V and 1 from J; bases not matched to a gene: 6. The CDR3 spells CASSFGSGRAGTDTQYF. Written as DNA, the CDR3 is TGCGCCAGCAGCTTCGGTAGCGGGAGGGCCGGCACAGATACGCAGTATTTT.

The chain has TRBV5-1 and TRBJ1-2, with TRBD1 matching over 8 bases. The germline CDR1 and CDR2 sequences are SGHRS and YFSETQ. The V and J ends lost 4 bases and 4 bases, in that order; junction bases with no gene match: 9. The CDR3 totals 15 residues. CDR3 sequence reads: CASSPPGGAGYGYTF. DNA of the CDR3: TGCGCCAGCAGCCCCCCAGGGGGCGCAGGCTATGGCTACACCTTC. Combining the CDR3 with reference TRBV5-1 and TRBJ1-2 gives the whole variable domain KAGVTQTPRYLIKTRGQQVTLSCSPISGHRSVSWYQQTPGQGLQFLFEYFSETQRNKGNFPGRFSGRQFSNSRSEMNVSTLELGDSALYLCASSPPGGAGYGYTFGSGTRLTVV.

The chain carries TRBV4-1 and TRBJ2-2, with 8 nucleotides matching TRBD1. This CDR3 has 14 amino acids. Germline V gene lookup returns CDR1 MGHRA and CDR2 YSYEKL. Germline trimming cut 5 bases from V and 6 bases from J; bases unmatched to any gene: 5. CDR3 sequence: CASSIQGGPGELFF. The CDR3 DNA is TGCGCCAGCAGCATACAGGGGGGACCCGGGGAGCTGTTTTTT.

The J gene is TRBJ2-1, the V gene TRBV5-5, with D unclear. With 2 bases removed from V and 6 bases from J, the gap between germline ends came to 12 bases. CDR1 SGHKS and CDR2 YYEKEE come from the germline V gene (reference sequence). The CDR3 extends over 14 amino acids. This CDR3 is CASSFYAGRNEQFF. CDR3 nucleotides: TGTGCCAGCAGCTTTTATGCAGGCCGCAATGAGCAGTTCTTC.

The CDR3: CASSLGTSGIGTDTQYF. The CDR3, as DNA: TGTGCCAGCAGCCTCGGGACTAGCGGGATTGGGACAGATACGCAGTATTTT. The chain joins TRBV27 to TRBJ2-3; 13 bases line up with TRBD2. CDR3 length: 17 residues. Germline CDR1 reads MNHEY; CDR2 reads SMNVEV (reference sequence). Trimming removed 6 bases from V and 3 bases from J; junction bases left unmatched: 9.

The chain employs TRBV5-1 and TRBJ1-1; 9 nucleotides line up with TRBD1. Germline-derived CDR1 and CDR2 are SGHRS and YFSETQ. V trimming: 4 bases; J trimming: 1 base; junction bases outside the gene matches: 2. This CDR3 is built from 14 residues. CDR3 sequence reads: CASSVGQGNTEAFF. DNA for the CDR3: TGCGCCAGCAGCGTGGGACAGGGGAACACTGAAGCTTTCTTT.

This clone came up a few times. The chain employs TRBV5-1 and TRBJ1-1; TRBD1 might be the D (5 bases). V lost 1 base to trimming and J lost 5 bases, with 9 bases between them. This CDR3 is built from 13 residues. Germline CDR1 SGHRS, CDR2 YFSETQ. The CDR3 DNA sequence: TGCGCCAGCAGCTTGAACCAGGGAACTGAAGCTTTCTTT. Translation gives CASSLNQGTEAFF.

V gene TRBV19 combines with J gene TRBJ2-7, with D hard to call. Germline V lookup: CDR1 LNHDA, CDR2 SQIVND (reference sequence). There are 14 residues in the CDR3. V was shortened by 9 bases and J by 2 bases, with 17 bases between the two germline ends. CDR3 bases: TGTGCCAGCCGTACTCCAGGATTGGCCTACGAGCAGTACTTC. Its protein is CASRTPGLAYEQYF.

The gene calls are TRBV2 and TRBJ2-7; 8 bases line up with TRBD2. CDR3 length equals 12 residues. Trimming at V came to 7 bases and at J to 6 bases, leaving 5 bases not matched to a gene. CDR1 and CDR2 (germline): SNHLY, FYNNEI. CDR3 region: CASTPTSGEQYF. Here the CDR3 DNA reads TGTGCCAGCACCCCTACTAGCGGCGAGCAGTACTTC.

The J gene is TRBJ2-1, the V gene TRBV12-5, with TRBD2 identical over 8 bases. Germline V CDR1 and CDR2: LGHNT, FRNRAP. The CDR3 runs 15 residues. Losses at the gene ends were 7 bases for V and 6 bases for J; bases not matched to a gene: 11. CDR3 in amino acids: CASASPKRGRNEQFF. CDR3 DNA: TGTGCTAGTGCCTCTCCCAAGCGGGGGCGCAATGAGCAGTTCTTC.

The chain is built from TRBV4-1 and TRBJ2-1, with TRBD1 identical over 7 bases. The germline CDR1 and CDR2 sequences are MGHRA and YSYEKL. The V and J ends lost 6 bases and 8 bases, in that order; junction bases with no gene match: 7. The CDR3 runs 13 residues. The CDR3: CASRVRDSDEQFF. The CDR3 DNA reads as TGCGCCAGCAGAGTCAGGGACAGCGATGAGCAGTTCTTC.

The V gene is TRBV7-9, the J gene TRBJ2-3; 10 bases align to TRBD2. Germline CDR1 and CDR2: SEHNR and FQNEAQ (reference sequence). This CDR3 contains 17 residues. Losses at the gene ends were 5 bases for V and 1 base for J; bases not matched to a gene: 9. CDR3 sequence reads: CASSTRAGGPRTDTQYF. The DNA of the CDR3 is TGTGCCAGCAGCACACGAGCGGGAGGGCCGCGCACAGATACGCAGTATTTT. Filled out from reference TRBV7-9 and TRBJ2-3, the complete variable domain reads DTGVSQNPRHKITKRGQNVTFRCDPISEHNRLYWYRQTLGQGPEFLTYFQNEAQLEKSRLLSDRFSAERPKGSFSTLEIQRTEQGDSAMYLCASSTRAGGPRTDTQYFGPGTRLTVL.